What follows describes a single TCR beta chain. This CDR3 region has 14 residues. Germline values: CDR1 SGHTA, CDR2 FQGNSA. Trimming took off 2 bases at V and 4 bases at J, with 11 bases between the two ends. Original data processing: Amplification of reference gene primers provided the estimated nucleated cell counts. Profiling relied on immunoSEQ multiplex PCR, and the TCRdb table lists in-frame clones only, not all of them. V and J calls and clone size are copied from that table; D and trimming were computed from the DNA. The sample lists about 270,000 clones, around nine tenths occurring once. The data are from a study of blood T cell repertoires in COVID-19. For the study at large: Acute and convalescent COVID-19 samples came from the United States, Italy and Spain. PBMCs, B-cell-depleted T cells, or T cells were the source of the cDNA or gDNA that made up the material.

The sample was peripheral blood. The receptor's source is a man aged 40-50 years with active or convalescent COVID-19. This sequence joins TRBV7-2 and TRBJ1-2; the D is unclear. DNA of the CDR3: TGTGCCAGCAGCTTAATTCATGGCTCCTATGGCTACACCTTC. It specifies CASSLIHGSYGYTF. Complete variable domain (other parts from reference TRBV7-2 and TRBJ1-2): GAGVSQSPSNKVTEKGKDVELRCDPISGHTALYWYRQSLGQGLEFLIYFQGNSAPDKSGLPSDRFSAERTGGSVSTLTIQRTQQEDSAVYLCASSLIHGSYGYTFGSGTRLTVV.